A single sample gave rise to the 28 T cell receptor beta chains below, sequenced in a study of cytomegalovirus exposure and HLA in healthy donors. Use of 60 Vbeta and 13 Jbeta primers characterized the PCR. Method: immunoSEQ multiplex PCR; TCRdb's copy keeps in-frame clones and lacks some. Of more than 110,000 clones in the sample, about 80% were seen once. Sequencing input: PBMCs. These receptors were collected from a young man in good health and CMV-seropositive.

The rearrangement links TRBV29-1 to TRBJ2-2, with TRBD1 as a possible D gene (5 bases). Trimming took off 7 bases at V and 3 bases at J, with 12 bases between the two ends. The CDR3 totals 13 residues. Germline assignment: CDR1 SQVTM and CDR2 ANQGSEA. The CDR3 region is CSGQGWDTGELFF. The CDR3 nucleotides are TGCAGCGGGCAGGGATGGGACACCGGGGAGCTGTTTTTT.

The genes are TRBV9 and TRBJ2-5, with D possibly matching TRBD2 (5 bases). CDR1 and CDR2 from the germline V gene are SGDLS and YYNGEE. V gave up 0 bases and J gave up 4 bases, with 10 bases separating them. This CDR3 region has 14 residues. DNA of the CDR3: TGTGCCAGCAGCGTAGAACCGAGCGGAGAGACCCAGTACTTC. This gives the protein CASSVEPSGETQYF. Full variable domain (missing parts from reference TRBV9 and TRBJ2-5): DSGVTQTPKHLITATGQRVTLRCSPRSGDLSVYWYQQSLDQGLQFLIQYYNGEERAKGNILERFSAQQFPDLHSELNLSSLELGDSALYFCASSVEPSGETQYFGPGTRLLVL.

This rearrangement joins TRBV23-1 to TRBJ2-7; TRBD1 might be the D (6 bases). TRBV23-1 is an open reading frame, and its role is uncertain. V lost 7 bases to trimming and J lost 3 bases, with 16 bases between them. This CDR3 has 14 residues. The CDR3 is CASTLIQDSYEQYF. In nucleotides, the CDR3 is TGCGCCAGCACCCTAATCCAGGACAGCTACGAGCAGTACTTC.

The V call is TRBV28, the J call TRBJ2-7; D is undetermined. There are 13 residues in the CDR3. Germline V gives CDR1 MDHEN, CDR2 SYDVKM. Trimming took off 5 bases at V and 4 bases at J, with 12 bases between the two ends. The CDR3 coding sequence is TGTGCCAGCAGTCCTCAGGCTGGTTACGAGCAGTACTTC. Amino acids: CASSPQAGYEQYF.

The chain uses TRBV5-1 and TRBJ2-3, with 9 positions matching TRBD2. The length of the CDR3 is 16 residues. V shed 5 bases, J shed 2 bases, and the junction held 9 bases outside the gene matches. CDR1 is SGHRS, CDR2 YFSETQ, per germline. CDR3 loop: CASRTGAGGFTDTQYF. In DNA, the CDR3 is TGCGCCAGCAGAACAGGAGCGGGGGGATTCACAGATACGCAGTATTTT.

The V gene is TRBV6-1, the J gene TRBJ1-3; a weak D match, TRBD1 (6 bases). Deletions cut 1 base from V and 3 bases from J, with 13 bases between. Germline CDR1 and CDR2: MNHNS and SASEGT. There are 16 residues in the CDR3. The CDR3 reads CASSEGGGHFGNTIYF. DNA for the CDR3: TGTGCCAGCAGTGAAGGGGGGGGACACTTTGGAAACACCATATATTTT.

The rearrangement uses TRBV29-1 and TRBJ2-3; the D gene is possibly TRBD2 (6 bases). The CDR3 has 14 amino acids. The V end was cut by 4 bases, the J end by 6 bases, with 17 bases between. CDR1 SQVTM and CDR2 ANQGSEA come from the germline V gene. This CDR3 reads CSVAGDSFGDTQYF. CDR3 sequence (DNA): TGCAGCGTTGCTGGGGACTCCTTCGGGGATACGCAGTATTTT.

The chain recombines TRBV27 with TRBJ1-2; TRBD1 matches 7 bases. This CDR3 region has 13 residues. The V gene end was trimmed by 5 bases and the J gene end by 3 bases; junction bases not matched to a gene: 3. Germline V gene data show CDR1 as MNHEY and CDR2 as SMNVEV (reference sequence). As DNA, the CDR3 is TGTGCCAGCAGTCACGGACAGGACTATGGCTACACCTTC. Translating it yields CASSHGQDYGYTF.

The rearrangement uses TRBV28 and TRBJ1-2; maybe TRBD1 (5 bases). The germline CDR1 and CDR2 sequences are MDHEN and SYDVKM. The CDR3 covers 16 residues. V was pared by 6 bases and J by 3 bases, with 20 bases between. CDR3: CASSPWTLLQDYGYTF. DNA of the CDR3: TGTGCCAGCAGCCCTTGGACACTTCTTCAGGACTATGGCTACACCTTC.

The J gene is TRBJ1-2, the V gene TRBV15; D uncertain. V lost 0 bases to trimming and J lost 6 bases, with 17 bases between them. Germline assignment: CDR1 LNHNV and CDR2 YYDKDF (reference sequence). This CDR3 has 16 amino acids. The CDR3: CATSRDRVARANGYTF. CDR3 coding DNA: TGTGCCACCAGCAGAGATCGGGTGGCGCGGGCAAATGGCTACACCTTC.

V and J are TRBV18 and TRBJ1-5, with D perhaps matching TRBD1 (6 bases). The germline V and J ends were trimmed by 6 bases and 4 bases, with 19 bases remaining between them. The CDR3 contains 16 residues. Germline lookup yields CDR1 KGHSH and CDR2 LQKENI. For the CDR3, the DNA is TGTGCCAGCTCCCCCAGGGGCGCGGGGGGGAATCAGCCCCAGCATTTT. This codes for CASSPRGAGGNQPQHF.

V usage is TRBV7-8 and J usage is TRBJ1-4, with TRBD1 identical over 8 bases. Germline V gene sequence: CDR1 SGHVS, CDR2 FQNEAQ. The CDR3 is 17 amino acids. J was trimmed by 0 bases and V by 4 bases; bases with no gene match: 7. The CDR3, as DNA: TGTGCCAGCAGCTCCGGACAGGGCCCCCCAACTAATGAAAAACTGTTTTTT. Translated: CASSSGQGPPTNEKLFF.

CDR3 amino acids: CASRLQGAPYEQYF. Written as DNA, the CDR3 is TGTGCCAGCAGATTACAGGGGGCCCCCTACGAGCAGTACTTC. The chain carries TRBV5-8 and TRBJ2-7; 9 bases fit TRBD1. With V trimmed by 5 bases and J by 2 bases, 5 bases remained unmatched. The CDR3 is 14 residues long. Looked up from germline, CDR1 is SGHTS and CDR2 is YDEGEE.

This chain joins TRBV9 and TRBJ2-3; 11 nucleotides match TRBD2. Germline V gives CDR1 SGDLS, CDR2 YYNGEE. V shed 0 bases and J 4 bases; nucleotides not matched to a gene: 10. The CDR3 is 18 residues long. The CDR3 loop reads CASSVAGGIAGGADTQYF. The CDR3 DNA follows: TGTGCCAGCAGCGTAGCGGGGGGAATAGCGGGGGGGGCAGATACGCAGTATTTT.

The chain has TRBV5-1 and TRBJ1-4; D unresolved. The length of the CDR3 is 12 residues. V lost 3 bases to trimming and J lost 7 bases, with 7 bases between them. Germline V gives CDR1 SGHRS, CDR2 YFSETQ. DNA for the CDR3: TGCGCCAGCAGCTCGCCGGGTGAAAAACTGTTTTTT. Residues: CASSSPGEKLFF. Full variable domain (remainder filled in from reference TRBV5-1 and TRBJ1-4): KAGVTQTPRYLIKTRGQQVTLSCSPISGHRSVSWYQQTPGQGLQFLFEYFSETQRNKGNFPGRFSGRQFSNSRSEMNVSTLELGDSALYLCASSSPGEKLFFGSGTQLSVL.

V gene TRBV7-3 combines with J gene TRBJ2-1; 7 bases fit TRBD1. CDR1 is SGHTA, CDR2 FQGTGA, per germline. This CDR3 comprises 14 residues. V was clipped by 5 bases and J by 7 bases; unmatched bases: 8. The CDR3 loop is CASSLTQGVNEQFF. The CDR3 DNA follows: TGTGCCAGCAGCCTTACCCAGGGGGTTAATGAGCAGTTCTTC.

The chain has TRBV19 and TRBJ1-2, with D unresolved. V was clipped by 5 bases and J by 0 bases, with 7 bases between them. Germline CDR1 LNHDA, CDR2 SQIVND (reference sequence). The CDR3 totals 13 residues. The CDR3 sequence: CASSADTNYGYTF. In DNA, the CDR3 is TGTGCCAGTAGTGCGGATACTAACTATGGCTACACCTTC.

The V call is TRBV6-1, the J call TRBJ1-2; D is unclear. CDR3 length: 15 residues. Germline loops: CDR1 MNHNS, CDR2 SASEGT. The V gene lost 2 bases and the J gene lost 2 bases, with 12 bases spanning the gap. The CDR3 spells CASSERGRVNYGYTF. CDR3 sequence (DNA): TGTGCCAGCAGTGAAAGAGGCCGGGTCAACTATGGCTACACCTTC.

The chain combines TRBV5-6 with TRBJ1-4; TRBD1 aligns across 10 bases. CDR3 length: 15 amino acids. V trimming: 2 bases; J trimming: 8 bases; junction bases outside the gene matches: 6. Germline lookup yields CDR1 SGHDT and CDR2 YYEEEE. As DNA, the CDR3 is TGTGCCAGCAGCTTTAAGAAGGGACAGGGGGAAAAACTGTTTTTT. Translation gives CASSFKKGQGEKLFF.

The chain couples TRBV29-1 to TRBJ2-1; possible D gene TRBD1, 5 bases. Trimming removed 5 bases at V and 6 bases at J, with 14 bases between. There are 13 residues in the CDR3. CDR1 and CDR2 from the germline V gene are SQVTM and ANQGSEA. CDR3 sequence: CSVSLTVSNEQFF. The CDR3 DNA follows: TGCAGCGTTAGTTTGACAGTTAGCAATGAGCAGTTCTTC.

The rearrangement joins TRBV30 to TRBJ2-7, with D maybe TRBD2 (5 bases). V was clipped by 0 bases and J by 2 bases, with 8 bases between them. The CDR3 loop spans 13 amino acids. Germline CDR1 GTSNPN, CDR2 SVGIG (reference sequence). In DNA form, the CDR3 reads TGTGCCTGGAGTGTTACCGGGGCCTACGAGCAGTACTTC. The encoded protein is CAWSVTGAYEQYF.

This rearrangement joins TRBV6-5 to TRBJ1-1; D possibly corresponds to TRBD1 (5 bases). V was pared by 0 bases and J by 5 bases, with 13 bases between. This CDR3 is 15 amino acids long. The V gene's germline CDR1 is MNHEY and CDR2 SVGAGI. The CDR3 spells CASSYSSRTRTEAFF. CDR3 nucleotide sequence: TGTGCCAGCAGTTACTCTTCCCGGACAAGGACTGAAGCTTTCTTT.

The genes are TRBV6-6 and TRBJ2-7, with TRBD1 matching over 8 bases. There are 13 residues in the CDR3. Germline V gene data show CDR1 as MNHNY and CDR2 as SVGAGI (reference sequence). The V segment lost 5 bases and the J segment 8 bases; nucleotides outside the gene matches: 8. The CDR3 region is CASSGTGPAKQYF. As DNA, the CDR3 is TGTGCCAGCAGTGGGACAGGTCCGGCGAAGCAGTACTTC.

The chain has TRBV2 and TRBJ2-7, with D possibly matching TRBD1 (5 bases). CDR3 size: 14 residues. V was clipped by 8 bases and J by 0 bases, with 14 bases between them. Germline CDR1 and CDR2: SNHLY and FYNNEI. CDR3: CASLDSRFSYEQYF. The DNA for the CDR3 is TGTGCCAGCTTAGACAGCAGATTCTCCTACGAGCAGTACTTC. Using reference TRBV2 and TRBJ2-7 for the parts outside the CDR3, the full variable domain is EPEVTQTPSHQVTQMGQEVILRCVPISNHLYFYWYRQILGQKVEFLVSFYNNEISEKSEIFDDQFSVERPDGSNFTLKIRSTKLEDSAMYFCASLDSRFSYEQYFGPGTRLTVT.

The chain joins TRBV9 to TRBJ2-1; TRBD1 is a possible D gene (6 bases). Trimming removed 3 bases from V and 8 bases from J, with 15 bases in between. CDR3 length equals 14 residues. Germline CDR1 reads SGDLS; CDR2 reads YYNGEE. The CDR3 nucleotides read TGTGCCAGCAGCGCTATAACTAGGACAGATGAGCAGTTCTTC. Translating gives CASSAITRTDEQFF.

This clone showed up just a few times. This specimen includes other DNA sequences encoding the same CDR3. The chain's CDR3 is CASGHGTDPYNEQFF. The CDR3, as DNA: TGTGCCAGCGGCCACGGGACAGATCCCTACAATGAGCAGTTCTTC. V usage is TRBV6-1 and J usage is TRBJ2-1; 7 bases agree with TRBD1. J lost 2 bases, V lost 8 bases, and 9 bases had no gene match. Germline-derived CDR1 and CDR2 are MNHNS and SASEGT. The CDR3 is 15 amino acids.

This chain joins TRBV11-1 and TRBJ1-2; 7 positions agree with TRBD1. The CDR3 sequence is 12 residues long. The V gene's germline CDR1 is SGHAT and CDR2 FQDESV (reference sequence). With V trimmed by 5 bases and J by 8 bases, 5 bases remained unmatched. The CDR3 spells CASSRTGDGYTF. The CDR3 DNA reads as TGTGCCAGCAGCCGGACAGGCGACGGCTACACCTTC. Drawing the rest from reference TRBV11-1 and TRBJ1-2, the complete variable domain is EAEVAQSPRYKITEKSQAVAFWCDPISGHATLYWYRQILGQGPELLVQFQDESVVDDSQLPKDRFSAERLKGVDSTLKIQPAELGDSAMYLCASSRTGDGYTFGSGTRLTVV.

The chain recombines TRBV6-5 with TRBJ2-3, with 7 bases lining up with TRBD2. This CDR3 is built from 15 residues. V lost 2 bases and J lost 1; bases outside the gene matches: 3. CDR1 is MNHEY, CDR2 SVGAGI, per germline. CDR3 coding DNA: TGTGCCAGCAGTTACGGGCTAGCGGGCACAGATACGCAGTATTTT. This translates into CASSYGLAGTDTQYF.